This is a list of T cell receptor beta chains from one sample in a study of blood T cell repertoires in COVID-19. Only in-frame clones appear in the TCRdb table, and some are missing; sequencing was by immunoSEQ multiplex PCR. Of around 30,000 clones in the sample, roughly nine tenths were seen once. Sequenced sample: peripheral blood. The receptors here all came from a man aged 70 or older with active or convalescent COVID-19. Both conserved end residues are part of each CDR3. D genes are given only for firm matches. Clone size appears in some rows only: once, few, many, or a class for an expanded clone.

j_gene | d_gene | v_gene | abundance | CDR3aa | CDR3nt
TRBJ2-1 | . | TRBV5-4 | . | CASSFINEQFF | TGTGCCAGCAGCTTTATCAATGAGCAGTTCTTC
TRBJ1-6 | . | TRBV5-4 | . | CASSLGGDSPLHF | TGTGCCAGCAGCCTCGGGGGGGATTCACCCCTCCACTTT
TRBJ2-2 | . | TRBV25-1 | . | CASTRDTGELFF | TGTGCCAGCACGAGGGACACCGGGGAGCTGTTTTTT
TRBJ1-5 | . | TRBV5-1 | . | CASSLGGDSNQPQHF | TGCGCCAGCAGCTTGGGGGGCGACAGCAATCAGCCCCAGCATTTT
TRBJ1-6 | . | TRBV7-2 | once | CASSLKGYGNSPLHF | TGTGCCAGCAGCTTAAAGGGGTATGGAAATTCACCCCTCCACTTT
TRBJ1-1 | . | TRBV28 | . | CASSPPGRGGFGEAFF | TGTGCCAGCAGTCCCCCGGGGAGGGGGGGATTCGGTGAAGCTTTCTTT
TRBJ2-3 | . | TRBV5-1 | . | CASSLGAAQNTDTQYF | TGCGCCAGCAGCTTGGGGGCAGCTCAAAACACAGATACGCAGTATTTT
TRBJ1-2 | TRBD1 | TRBV30 | once | CAWYRDRPYGYTF | TGTGCCTGGTACCGGGACAGACCCTATGGCTACACCTTC
TRBJ1-2 | TRBD1 | TRBV5-6 | . | CASSLFGQAYGYTF | TGTGCCAGCAGCTTGTTCGGACAGGCGTATGGCTACACCTTC
TRBJ2-1 | TRBD2 | TRBV24-1 | . | CATSDFPGLADYNEQFF | TGTGCCACCAGTGATTTCCCGGGACTAGCCGACTACAATGAGCAGTTCTTC
TRBJ1-6 | TRBD1 | TRBV7-9 | . | CASSETGISPLHF | TGTGCCAGCAGCGAGACAGGGATCTCACCCCTCCACTTT
TRBJ2-5 | . | TRBV15 | . | CATSRDSEGLGTQYF | TGTGCCACCAGCAGAGATTCGGAGGGCTTGGGGACCCAGTACTTC
TRBJ2-7 | . | TRBV5-5 | . | CASSRSGPRDEQYF | TGTGCCAGCAGTCGCAGCGGCCCGCGGGACGAGCAGTACTTC
TRBJ1-5 | TRBD1 | TRBV19 | . | CASSSWDRENQPQHF | TGTGCCAGTAGTTCCTGGGACAGGGAAAATCAGCCCCAGCATTTT
TRBJ1-5 | . | TRBV11-2 | . | CASSQGGSSNQPQHF | TGTGCCAGCAGCCAAGGGGGTTCGAGCAATCAGCCCCAGCATTTT
TRBJ2-1 | TRBD2 | TRBV28 | . | CASSLGSSGLSYNEQFF | TGTGCCAGCAGTTTAGGGTCTAGCGGACTCTCCTACAATGAGCAGTTCTTC
TRBJ2-1 | TRBD1 | TRBV24-1 | . | CATSDSDRSPFF | TGTGCCACCAGTGATTCGGACAGGTCTCCATTCTTC
TRBJ2-3 | . | TRBV21-1 | . | CASSRTASGSNSGPNTQYF | TGTGCCAGCAGCCGAACAGCTAGCGGGAGTAACTCAGGCCCGAATACGCAGTATTTT
TRBJ1-2 | TRBD1 | TRBV9 | . | CASSATGVAYGYTF | TGTGCCAGCAGCGCCACAGGGGTAGCCTATGGCTACACCTTC
TRBJ1-2 | TRBD1 | TRBV28 | . | CASSSGQGDGYTF | TGTGCCAGCAGTAGTGGACAGGGAGACGGCTACACCTTC
TRBJ2-2 | TRBD1 | TRBV19 | few | CASSIDRVETGELFF | TGTGCCAGTAGTATCGACAGGGTCGAAACCGGGGAGCTGTTTTTT
TRBJ2-2 | TRBD1 | TRBV7-6 | once | CASSSGQGRRGELFF | TGTGCCAGCAGCTCAGGACAGGGGCGAAGAGGGGAGCTGTTTTTT
TRBJ1-1 | . | TRBV20-1 | . | CSASKVRGNTEAFF | TGCAGTGCTAGTAAAGTTCGGGGGAACACTGAAGCTTTCTTT
TRBJ1-5 | . | TRBV28 | . | CASSLAADRNQPQHF | TGTGCCAGCAGTTTAGCGGCAGACCGCAATCAGCCCCAGCATTTT